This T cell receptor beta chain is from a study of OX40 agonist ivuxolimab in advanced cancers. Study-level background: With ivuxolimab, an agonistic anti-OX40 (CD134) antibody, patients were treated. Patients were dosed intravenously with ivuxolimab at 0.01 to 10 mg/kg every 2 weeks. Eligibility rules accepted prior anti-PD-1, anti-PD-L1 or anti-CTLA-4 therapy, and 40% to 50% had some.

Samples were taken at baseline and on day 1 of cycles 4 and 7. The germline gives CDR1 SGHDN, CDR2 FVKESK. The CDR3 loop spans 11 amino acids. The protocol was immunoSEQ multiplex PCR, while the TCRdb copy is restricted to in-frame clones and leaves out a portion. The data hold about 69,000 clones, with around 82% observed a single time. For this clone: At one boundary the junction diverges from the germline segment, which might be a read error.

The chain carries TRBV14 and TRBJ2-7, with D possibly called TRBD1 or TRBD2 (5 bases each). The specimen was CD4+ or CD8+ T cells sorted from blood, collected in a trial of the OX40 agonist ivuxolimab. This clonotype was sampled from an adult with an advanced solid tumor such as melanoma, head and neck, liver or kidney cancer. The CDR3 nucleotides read TGTGCCAGCAGCCAAGGGGGGACCGCGTCCTTC. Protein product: CASSQGGTASF.